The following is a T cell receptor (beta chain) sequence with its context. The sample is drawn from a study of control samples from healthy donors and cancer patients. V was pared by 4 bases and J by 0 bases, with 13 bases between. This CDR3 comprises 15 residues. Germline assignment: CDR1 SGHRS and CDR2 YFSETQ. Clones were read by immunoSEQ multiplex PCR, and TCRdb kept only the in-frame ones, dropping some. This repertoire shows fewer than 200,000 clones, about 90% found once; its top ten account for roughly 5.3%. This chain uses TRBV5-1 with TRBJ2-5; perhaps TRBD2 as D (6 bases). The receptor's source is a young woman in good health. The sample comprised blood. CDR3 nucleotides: TGCGCCAGCAGCCTACAGCGGGCCAACCAAGAGACCCAGTACTTC. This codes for CASSLQRANQETQYF.